One and the same sample provided the 26 T cell receptor beta chains below, sequenced in a study of control samples from healthy donors and cancer patients (dated by TCRdb to between 2020 and 2021). The library was produced with the immunoSEQ multiplex PCR assay. TCRdb mirrors the immuneACCESS table, restricted to in-frame sequences. Some clones are absent from its copies; in checked studies, under half trace to an unresolved V gene, and the reason for the others is unknown. The sample table lists about 170,000 clones, about 87% of them with a count of one. The leading ten clones occupy 12% of the sample. The sample taken for sequencing was blood. These receptors all come from a young man in good health.

The chain carries TRBV10-3 and TRBJ2-3, with 9 bases identical to TRBD2. The V segment lost 10 bases and the J segment 2 bases; nucleotides outside the gene matches: 10. Germline CDR1 and CDR2: ENHRY and SYGVKD. This CDR3 comprises 15 residues. In nucleotides, the CDR3 is TGTGCCAGTAGGACTAGCGATATCTCCACAGATACGCAGTATTTT. It yields the protein CASRTSDISTDTQYF.

This chain links TRBV7-7 with TRBJ2-2, with D possibly being TRBD2 (6 bases). Germline CDR1 reads SSHAT; CDR2 reads FNYEAQ (reference sequence). The CDR3 contains 13 residues. V was shortened by 2 bases and J by 5 bases, with 6 bases between the two germline ends. The CDR3 bases are TGTGCCAGCAGCTTACTAGCGACCGGGGAGCTGTTTTTT. Protein product: CASSLLATGELFF.

V is TRBV11-1 and J is TRBJ2-5; D may correspond to TRBD1 or TRBD2 (5 bases each). The CDR3 contains 15 residues. V lost 6 bases to trimming and J lost 4 bases, with 18 bases between them. In germline, CDR1 is SGHAT, CDR2 FQDESV (reference sequence). The CDR3 bases are TGTGCCAGCAGGCGAAGGGTCATTGGGGGAGAGACCCAGTACTTC. Its protein product is CASRRRVIGGETQYF.

The rearrangement links TRBV29-1 to TRBJ2-3, with 10 bases aligning to TRBD2. The CDR3 is 13 residues long. Per germline, CDR1 SQVTM and CDR2 ANQGSEA. With 6 bases clipped from V and 4 bases from J, the junction kept 4 bases outside the gene matches. The CDR3 loop is CSVISGGPDTQYF. The CDR3 coding sequence is TGCAGCGTAATTAGCGGGGGGCCAGATACGCAGTATTTT.

The V gene is TRBV6-1, the J gene TRBJ2-7, with 8 positions matching TRBD1. Germline V gene data show CDR1 as MNHNS and CDR2 as SASEGT. The V and J ends lost 3 bases and 2 bases, in that order; junction bases with no gene match: 6. This CDR3 contains 15 residues. This CDR3 is CASSDQGAIAYEQYF. CDR3 coding DNA: TGTGCCAGCAGTGACCAGGGGGCCATAGCCTACGAGCAGTACTTC.

This chain joins TRBV5-1 and TRBJ1-5; D is ambiguous. V was clipped by 3 bases and J by 4 bases, with 14 bases between them. CDR3 size: 15 residues. Germline V gives CDR1 SGHRS, CDR2 YFSETQ. The CDR3 spells CASSSTTSSNQPQHF. Here the CDR3 DNA reads TGCGCCAGCAGCTCTACGACATCATCAAATCAGCCCCAGCATTTT.

The chain uses TRBV29-1 and TRBJ1-1; D is uncertain. Germline assignment: CDR1 SQVTM and CDR2 ANQGSEA. This CDR3 has 13 residues. The V end was cut by 3 bases, the J end by 0 bases, with 8 bases between. The CDR3 sequence: CSVEGTMNTEAFF. In nucleotides, the CDR3 is TGCAGCGTTGAGGGAACTATGAACACTGAAGCTTTCTTT.

The chain uses TRBV5-1 and TRBJ2-6; 8 positions match TRBD1. Germline V CDR1 and CDR2: SGHRS, YFSETQ. The CDR3 is made up of 17 amino acids. J was trimmed by 0 bases and V by 2 bases; bases with no gene match: 4. This CDR3 is CASSLWTGLSGANVLTF. CDR3 coding DNA: TGCGCCAGCAGCTTATGGACAGGGCTCTCTGGGGCCAACGTCCTGACTTTC.

The genes are TRBV3-1 (or the pseudogene TRBV3-2) and TRBJ2-5, with no clear D. Germline V lookup: CDR1 LGHDT, CDR2 YNNKEL (reference sequence). V was pared by 4 bases and J by 1 base, with 10 bases between. This CDR3 is 14 amino acids long. For the CDR3, the DNA is TGTGCCAGCAGCCGGCCGACGATCCAAGAGACCCAGTACTTC. Translated: CASSRPTIQETQYF.

This sequence joins TRBV18 and TRBJ1-3; TRBD1 matches at 9 bases. The ends lost 3 bases at V and 8 bases at J; junction bases unmatched: 8. CDR3 length: 15 residues. In germline, CDR1 is KGHSH, CDR2 LQKENI. CDR3 in amino acids: CASSPAGQGLDTIYF. The CDR3 DNA sequence: TGTGCCAGCTCACCCGCCGGACAGGGGCTAGACACCATATATTTT.

V gene TRBV6-5 combines with J gene TRBJ2-1; maybe TRBD2 (6 bases). This CDR3 contains 13 residues. The V end lost 2 bases, the J end lost 14 bases, and 16 bases lay between the germline ends. The germline CDR1 and CDR2 sequences are MNHEY and SVGAGI. The CDR3 is CASSYALGGSEFF. The CDR3 DNA reads TGTGCCAGCAGTTACGCGCTGGGAGGTTCTGAGTTCTTC.

This chain links TRBV10-1 with TRBJ2-2; D is possibly TRBD2 (5 bases). Germline CDR1 is WNHNN and CDR2 is SYGVQD (reference sequence). The CDR3 loop spans 11 amino acids. V lost 9 bases, J lost 6 bases, and 8 bases lay in between. Written as DNA, the CDR3 is TGCGCCAGGCCCGGGGCCGGGGAGCTGTTTTTT. Protein sequence: CARPGAGELFF.

The count of this clone is one. V gene TRBV3-1 (or the pseudogene TRBV3-2) combines with J gene TRBJ2-7; 9 positions match TRBD1. CDR3 length: 16 residues. Germline trimming cut 2 bases from V and 2 bases from J; bases unmatched to any gene: 7. Looked up from germline, CDR1 is LGHDT and CDR2 is YNNKEL (reference sequence). The CDR3 DNA follows: TGTGCCAGCAGCCAAAGTCCACAGGGGGCTGCCTACGAGCAGTACTTC. Protein: CASSQSPQGAAYEQYF.

This chain joins TRBV9 and TRBJ2-5; no firm D call. V was shortened by 0 bases and J by 4 bases, with 10 bases between the two germline ends. The CDR3 is made up of 14 amino acids. Germline V lookup: CDR1 SGDLS, CDR2 YYNGEE. The CDR3, as DNA: TGTGCCAGCAGCGTAGCGGCAAACGGAGAGACCCAGTACTTC. This gives the protein CASSVAANGETQYF. Using reference TRBV9 and TRBJ2-5 for the parts outside the CDR3, the full variable domain is DSGVTQTPKHLITATGQRVTLRCSPRSGDLSVYWYQQSLDQGLQFLIQYYNGEERAKGNILERFSAQQFPDLHSELNLSSLELGDSALYFCASSVAANGETQYFGPGTRLLVL.

The chain recombines TRBV4-1 with TRBJ1-5; D unclear. With 0 bases removed from V and 4 bases from J, the gap between germline ends came to 7 bases. This CDR3 has 14 amino acids. CDR1 is MGHRA and CDR2 is YSYEKL in the germline V gene. The CDR3 protein is CASSQDWGNQPQHF. Here the CDR3 DNA reads TGCGCCAGCAGCCAAGATTGGGGTAATCAGCCCCAGCATTTT.

As DNA, the CDR3 is TGTGCCAGCACCTCCACCCGGGAGAACTATGGCTACACCTTC. Translating it yields CASTSTRENYGYTF. V usage is TRBV7-2 and J usage is TRBJ1-2; D is uncertain. Germline V gene lookup returns CDR1 SGHTA and CDR2 FQGNSA. The V and J ends lost 7 bases and 2 bases respectively, with 14 bases between them. This CDR3 is 14 amino acids long.

CDR3: CASSPEGRGYTEAFF. CDR3 nucleotides: TGTGCCAGCAGCCCAGAGGGGCGCGGGTACACTGAAGCTTTCTTT. The chain recombines TRBV7-6 with TRBJ1-1; D may be TRBD1 (5 bases). Trimming shortened V by 5 bases and J by 3 bases, and 16 bases separated the two germline ends. CDR3 size: 15 residues. Per the germline V gene, CDR1 is SGHVS and CDR2 is FNYEAQ. Combining the CDR3 with reference TRBV7-6 and TRBJ1-1 gives the whole variable domain GAGVSQSPRYKVTKRGQDVALRCDPISGHVSLYWYRQALGQGPEFLTYFNYEAQQDKSGLPNDRFSAERPEGSISTLTIQRTEQRDSAMYRCASSPEGRGYTEAFFGQGTRLTVV.

The J gene is TRBJ1-1, the V gene TRBV7-3, with a possible D match to TRBD1 (5 bases). The length of the CDR3 is 14 residues. V was trimmed by 5 bases and J by 1 base, leaving 11 bases between them. Germline V gene sequence: CDR1 SGHTA, CDR2 FQGTGA. CDR3 DNA sequence: TGTGCCAGCAGCATGGGACCTAAGAACACTGAAGCTTTCTTT. Its translation: CASSMGPKNTEAFF.

V and J are TRBV18 and TRBJ2-7, with a possible D match to TRBD1 (6 bases). Germline CDR1 is KGHSH and CDR2 is LQKENI. CDR3 size: 16 residues. Trimming shortened V by 4 bases and J by 5 bases, and 21 bases separated the two germline ends. The CDR3 spells CASSQRTRGTVHEQYF. CDR3 nucleotide sequence: TGTGCCAGCTCACAACGGACCAGGGGCACTGTCCACGAGCAGTACTTC. The entire variable domain, with the rest obtained from reference TRBV18 and TRBJ2-7, is as follows: NAGVMQNPRHLVRRRGQEARLRCSPMKGHSHVYWYRQLPEEGLKFMVYLQKENIIDESGMPKERFSAEFPKEGPSILRIQQVVRGDSAAYFCASSQRTRGTVHEQYFGPGTRLTVT.

In DNA, the CDR3 is TGCGCCAGCAGCTTGGGACAGGGGGACTATGGCTACACCTTC. Its protein is CASSLGQGDYGYTF. The V call is TRBV5-1, the J call TRBJ1-2; 9 bases are shared with TRBD1. The CDR3 is made up of 14 amino acids. The V gene's germline CDR1 is SGHRS and CDR2 YFSETQ. J gave up 3 bases and V 0 bases, and 0 bases lay outside the gene matches.

This chain uses TRBV6-6 with TRBJ1-6; 7 bases agree with TRBD1. The CDR3 totals 14 residues. V was pared by 4 bases and J by 5 bases, with 2 bases of the junction left unmatched. Germline-derived CDR1 and CDR2 are MNHNY and SVGAGI (reference sequence). The CDR3 is CASSLDRNNSPLHF. The CDR3 coding sequence is TGTGCCAGCAGTTTGGACAGGAATAATTCACCCCTCCACTTT.

This clone was detected only once. J is TRBJ2-2 and V is TRBV14, with D hard to call. This CDR3 has 16 amino acids. Between the trimmed V and J ends, which lost 2 bases and 3 bases, there was a span of 13 bases. Germline V gene lookup returns CDR1 SGHDN and CDR2 FVKESK. CDR3 nucleotide sequence: TGTGCCAGCAGCCAACTCGTGGGCCTTGACACCGGGGAGCTGTTTTTT. Amino acid sequence: CASSQLVGLDTGELFF.

The chain uses TRBV5-6 and TRBJ2-5, with D unresolved. Germline assignment: CDR1 SGHDT and CDR2 YYEEEE. The ends were cut back, 4 bases at V and 7 bases at J, with 11 bases in the middle. The CDR3 is made up of 12 amino acids. CDR3 DNA sequence: TGTGCCAGCAGCCTGGGCTCGGGGACCCAGTACTTC. This codes for CASSLGSGTQYF.

The chain uses TRBV19 and TRBJ2-7; 8 bases are a match to TRBD1. This CDR3 spans 13 amino acids. The junction had 6 bases not matched to a gene; V was cut back by 5 bases and J by 6 bases. Germline lookup yields CDR1 LNHDA and CDR2 SQIVND (reference sequence). The CDR3 protein is CASSVGQGSEQYF. The DNA for the CDR3 is TGTGCCAGTAGTGTCGGACAGGGCAGCGAGCAGTACTTC. The whole variable domain, filled in from reference TRBV19 and TRBJ2-7, reads DGGITQSPKYLFRKEGQNVTLSCEQNLNHDAMYWYRQDPGQGLRLIYYSQIVNDFQKGDIAEGYSVSREKKESFPLTVTSAQKNPTAFYLCASSVGQGSEQYFGPGTRLTVT.

This rearrangement joins TRBV12-3 or TRBV12-4 to TRBJ1-1, with D possibly being TRBD1 (5 bases). The CDR3 extends over 12 amino acids. The V and J ends lost 7 bases and 10 bases respectively, with 16 bases between them. The CDR3 loop reads CASTWGGRGAFF. Here the CDR3 DNA reads TGTGCCAGCACCTGGGGGGGACGGGGAGCTTTCTTT.

The rearrangement joins TRBV18 to TRBJ2-7; D is undetermined. Germline V gene data show CDR1 as KGHSH and CDR2 as LQKENI. The germline V and J ends were trimmed by 2 bases and 3 bases, with 8 bases remaining between them. The CDR3 runs 13 residues. The CDR3 reads CASSPGLSYEQYF. CDR3 DNA: TGTGCCAGCTCACCAGGTTTGAGCTACGAGCAGTACTTC.